This TCR beta chain was retrieved from a study of blood T cell repertoires in COVID-19. Study summary: From the United States, Italy and Spain came samples of acute and convalescent COVID-19. The analysed material was cDNA or gDNA that came from T cells, B-cell-depleted T cells, or PBMCs.

In germline, CDR1 is SGHTA, CDR2 FQGNSA. This CDR3 comprises 14 residues. Trimming removed 6 bases from V and 1 base from J, with 12 bases in between. The sample holds a few counts of this clone. Seattle-derived patients entered the study during active infection and were followed longitudinally. Original methodology: How many nucleated cells were present was estimated from reference gene primer amplification. The data were produced by immunoSEQ multiplex PCR, yet TCRdb's version contains in-frame clones alone and is incomplete. That table furnishes V, J and clone size, whereas the DNA furnished D and trimming. In the table there are 240,000 or so clones, roughly 76% of which are singletons.

The specimen was peripheral blood. This chain connects TRBV7-2 to TRBJ1-1; D possibly corresponds to TRBD1 (6 bases). The source is a woman aged 80 or over with COVID-19, enrolled during active disease. The CDR3 is CASSQDSKNTEAFF. The CDR3 nucleotides read TGTGCCAGCAGTCAGGACAGCAAGAACACTGAAGCTTTCTTT.